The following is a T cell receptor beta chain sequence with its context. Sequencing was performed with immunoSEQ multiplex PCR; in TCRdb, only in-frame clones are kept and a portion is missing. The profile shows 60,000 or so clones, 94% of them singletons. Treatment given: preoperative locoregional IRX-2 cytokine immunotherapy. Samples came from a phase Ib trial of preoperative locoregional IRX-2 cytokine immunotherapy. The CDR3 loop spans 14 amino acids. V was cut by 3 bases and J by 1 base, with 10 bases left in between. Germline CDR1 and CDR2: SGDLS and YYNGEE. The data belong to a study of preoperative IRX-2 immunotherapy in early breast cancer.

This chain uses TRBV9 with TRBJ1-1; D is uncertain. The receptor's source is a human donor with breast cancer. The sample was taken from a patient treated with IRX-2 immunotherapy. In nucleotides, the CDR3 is TGTGCCAGCAGCGGCGGACGGGGGAACACTGAAGCTTTCTTT. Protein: CASSGGRGNTEAFF.